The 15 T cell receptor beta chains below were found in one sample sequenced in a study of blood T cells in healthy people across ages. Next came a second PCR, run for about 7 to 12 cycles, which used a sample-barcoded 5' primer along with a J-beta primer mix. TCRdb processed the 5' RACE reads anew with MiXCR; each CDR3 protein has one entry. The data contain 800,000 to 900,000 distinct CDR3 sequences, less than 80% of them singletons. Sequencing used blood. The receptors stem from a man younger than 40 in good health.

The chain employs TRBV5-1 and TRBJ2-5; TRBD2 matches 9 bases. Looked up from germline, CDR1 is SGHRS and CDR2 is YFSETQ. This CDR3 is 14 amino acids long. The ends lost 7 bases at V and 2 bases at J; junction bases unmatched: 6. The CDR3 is CASGRLAGQETQYF. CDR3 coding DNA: TGCGCCAGCGGTAGGCTAGCGGGGCAAGAGACCCAGTACTTC.

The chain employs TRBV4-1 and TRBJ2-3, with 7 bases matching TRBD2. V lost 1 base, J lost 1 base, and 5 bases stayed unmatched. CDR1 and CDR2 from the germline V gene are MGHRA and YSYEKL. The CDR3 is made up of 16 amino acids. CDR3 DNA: TGCGCCAGCAGCCAAGGCCTAGCGGTTCGCACAGATACGCAGTATTTT. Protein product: CASSQGLAVRTDTQYF.

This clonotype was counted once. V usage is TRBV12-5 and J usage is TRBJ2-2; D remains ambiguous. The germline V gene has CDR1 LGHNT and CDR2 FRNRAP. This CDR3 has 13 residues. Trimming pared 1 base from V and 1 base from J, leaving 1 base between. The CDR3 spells CASGLGNTGELFF. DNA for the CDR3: TGTGCTAGTGGTTTGGGGAACACCGGGGAGCTGTTTTTT. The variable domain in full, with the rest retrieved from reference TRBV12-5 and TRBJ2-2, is DARVTQTPRHKVTEMGQEVTMRCQPILGHNTVFWYRQTMMQGLELLAYFRNRAPLDDSGMPKDRFSAEMPDATLATLKIQPSEPRDSAVYFCASGLGNTGELFFGEGSRLTVL.

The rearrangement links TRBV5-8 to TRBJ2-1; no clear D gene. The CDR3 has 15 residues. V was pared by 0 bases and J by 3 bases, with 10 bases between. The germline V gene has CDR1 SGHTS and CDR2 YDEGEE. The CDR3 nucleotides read TGTGCCAGCAGCTTGGGGGTTGGGATCTACAATGAGCAGTTCTTC. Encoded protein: CASSLGVGIYNEQFF. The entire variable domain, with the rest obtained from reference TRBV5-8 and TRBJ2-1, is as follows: EAGVTQSPTHLIKTRGQQATLRCSPISGHTSVYWYQQALGLGLQFLLWYDEGEERNRGNFPPRFSGRQFPNYSSELNVNALELEDSALYLCASSLGVGIYNEQFFGPGTRLTVL.

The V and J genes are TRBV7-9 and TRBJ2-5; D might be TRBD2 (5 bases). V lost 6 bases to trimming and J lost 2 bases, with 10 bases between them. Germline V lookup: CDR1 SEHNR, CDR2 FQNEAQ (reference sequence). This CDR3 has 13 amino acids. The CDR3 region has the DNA TGTGCCAGCAGATTGGACTTACAAGAGACCCAGTACTTC. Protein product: CASRLDLQETQYF.

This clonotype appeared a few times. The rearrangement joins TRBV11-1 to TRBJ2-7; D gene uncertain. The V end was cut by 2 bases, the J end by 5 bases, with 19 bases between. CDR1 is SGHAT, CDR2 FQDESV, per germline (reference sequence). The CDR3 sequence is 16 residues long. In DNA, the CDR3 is TGTGCCAGCAGCTTATATCAGGAGACCCCCAACCACGAGCAGTACTTC. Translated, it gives CASSLYQETPNHEQYF.

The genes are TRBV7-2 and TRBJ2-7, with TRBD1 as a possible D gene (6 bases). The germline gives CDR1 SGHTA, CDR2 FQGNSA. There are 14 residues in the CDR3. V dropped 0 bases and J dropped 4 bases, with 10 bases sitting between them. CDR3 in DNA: TGTGCCAGCAGCTTAGCGGGACAAAAATACGAGCAGTACTTC. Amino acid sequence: CASSLAGQKYEQYF.

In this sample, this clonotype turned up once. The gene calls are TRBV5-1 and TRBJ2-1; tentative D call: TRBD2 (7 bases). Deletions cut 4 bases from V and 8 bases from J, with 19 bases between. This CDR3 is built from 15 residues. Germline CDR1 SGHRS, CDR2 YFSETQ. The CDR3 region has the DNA TGCGCCAGCAGCGGGGCGTTCGGGGGGCGCGATGAGCAGTTCTTC. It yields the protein CASSGAFGGRDEQFF.

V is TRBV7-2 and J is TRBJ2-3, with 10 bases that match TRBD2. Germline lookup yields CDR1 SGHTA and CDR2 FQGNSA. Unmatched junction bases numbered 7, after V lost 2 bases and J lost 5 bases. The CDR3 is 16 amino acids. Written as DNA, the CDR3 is TGTGCCAGCAGCTTATACGTAGCGGGGGGTGTAGATACGCAGTATTTT. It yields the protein CASSLYVAGGVDTQYF.

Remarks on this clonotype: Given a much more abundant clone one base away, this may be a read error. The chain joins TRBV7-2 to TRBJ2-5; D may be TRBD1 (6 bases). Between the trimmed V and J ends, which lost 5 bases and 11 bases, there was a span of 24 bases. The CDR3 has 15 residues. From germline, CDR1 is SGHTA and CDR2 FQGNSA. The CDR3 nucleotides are TGTGCCAGCAGCGTTCGGGACAACGCATACAATGAGCAGTACTTC. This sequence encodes CASSVRDNAYNEQYF.

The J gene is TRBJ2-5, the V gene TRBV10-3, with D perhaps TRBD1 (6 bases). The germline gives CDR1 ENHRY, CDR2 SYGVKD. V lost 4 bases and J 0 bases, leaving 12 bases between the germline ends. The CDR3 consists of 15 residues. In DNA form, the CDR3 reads TGTGCCATCAGTGGGGGGACACCTAACCAAGAGACCCAGTACTTC. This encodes CAISGGTPNQETQYF.

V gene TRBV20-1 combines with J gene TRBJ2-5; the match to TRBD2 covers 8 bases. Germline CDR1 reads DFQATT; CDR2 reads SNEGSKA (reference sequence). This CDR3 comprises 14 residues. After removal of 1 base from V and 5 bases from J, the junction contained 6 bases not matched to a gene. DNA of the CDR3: TGCAGTGCTAGAGGGGCGGGGGGCTGGGAGACCCAGTACTTC. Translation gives CSARGAGGWETQYF.

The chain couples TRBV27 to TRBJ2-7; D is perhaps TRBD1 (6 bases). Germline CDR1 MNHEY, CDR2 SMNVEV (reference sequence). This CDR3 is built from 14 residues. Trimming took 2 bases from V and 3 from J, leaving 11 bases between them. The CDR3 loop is CASSLGSRGYEQYF. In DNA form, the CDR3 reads TGTGCCAGCAGTTTAGGATCCAGGGGCTACGAGCAGTACTTC.

The CDR3 sequence is CASSQAQPGLLPYEQYF. CDR3 DNA sequence: TGTGCCAGCAGCCAAGCCCAACCGGGACTCCTCCCTTACGAGCAGTACTTC. The chain couples TRBV4-2 to TRBJ2-4, with D perhaps TRBD2 (6 bases). TRBJ2-7 matches the DNA end more closely, so the J call is doubtful. CDR1 is LGHNA and CDR2 is YNFKEQ in the germline V gene. The CDR3 runs to 17 residues.

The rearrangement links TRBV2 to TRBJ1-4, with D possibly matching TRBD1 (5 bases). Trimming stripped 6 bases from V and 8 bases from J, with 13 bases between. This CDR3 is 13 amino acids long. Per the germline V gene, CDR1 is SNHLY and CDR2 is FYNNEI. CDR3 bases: TGTGCCAGCAGATCGGGGGTACAGGAAAAACTGTTTTTT. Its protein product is CASRSGVQEKLFF.